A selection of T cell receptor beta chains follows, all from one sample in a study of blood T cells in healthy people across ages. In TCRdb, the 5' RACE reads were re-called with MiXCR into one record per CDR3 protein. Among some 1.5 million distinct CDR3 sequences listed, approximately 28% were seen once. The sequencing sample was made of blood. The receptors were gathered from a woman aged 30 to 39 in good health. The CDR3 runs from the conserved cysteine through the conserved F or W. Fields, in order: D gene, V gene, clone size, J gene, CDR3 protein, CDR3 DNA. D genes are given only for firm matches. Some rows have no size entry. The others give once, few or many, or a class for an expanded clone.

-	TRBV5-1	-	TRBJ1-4	CASSRGQSTNEKLFF	TGCGCCAGCAGCCGAGGACAGTCAACTAATGAAAAACTGTTTTTT
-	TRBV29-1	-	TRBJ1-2	CSVEEGADGYTF	TGCAGCGTTGAAGAGGGGGCGGATGGCTACACCTTC
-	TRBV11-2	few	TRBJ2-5	CASSTGVREETQYF	TGTGCCAGCAGCACCGGTGTTAGGGAGGAGACCCAGTACTTC
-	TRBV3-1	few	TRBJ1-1	CASSQADLSGAFF	TGTGCCAGCAGCCAGGCTGATTTATCCGGAGCTTTCTTT
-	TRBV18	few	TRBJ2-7	CASSPGRSNYEQYF	TGTGCCAGCTCACCAGGACGGTCAAACTACGAGCAGTACTTC
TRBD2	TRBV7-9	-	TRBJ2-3	CASSSRLAGAGTDTQYF	TGTGCCAGCAGCTCCCGACTAGCGGGAGCGGGCACAGATACGCAGTATTTT
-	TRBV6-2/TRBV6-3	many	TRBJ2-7	CASRGRGEQYF	TGTGCCAGCCGGGGAAGAGGCGAGCAGTACTTC
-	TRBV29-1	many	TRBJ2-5	CSVEEQSIQETQYF	TGCAGCGTTGAAGAACAGTCAATTCAAGAGACCCAGTACTTC
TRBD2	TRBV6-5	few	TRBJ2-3	CASSYSPRGEGRGDTQYF	TGTGCCAGCAGTTACTCCCCACGCGGGGAGGGCCGTGGTGATACGCAGTATTTT
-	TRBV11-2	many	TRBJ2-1	CASSSSPGGEQFF	TGTGCCAGCAGCTCGTCGCCGGGCGGCGAGCAGTTCTTC
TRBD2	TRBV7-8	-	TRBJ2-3	CASSLAALAGETDTQYF	TGTGCCAGCAGCTTAGCCGCGCTAGCGGGAGAAACAGATACGCAGTATTTT
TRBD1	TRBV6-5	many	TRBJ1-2	CATKGADYGYTF	TGTGCCACCAAGGGGGCTGACTATGGCTACACCTTC
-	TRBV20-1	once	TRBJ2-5	CSAPTGTHPRGEQYF	TGCAGTGCGCCGACCGGGACCCACCCTAGGGGTGAGCAGTACTTC
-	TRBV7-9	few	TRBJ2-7	CASSDSNYEQYF	TGTGCCAGCAGTGACAGCAACTACGAGCAGTACTTC
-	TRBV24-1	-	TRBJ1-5	CATQGGPGNQPQHF	TGTGCCACCCAAGGAGGCCCTGGCAATCAGCCCCAGCATTTT
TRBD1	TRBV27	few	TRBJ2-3	CASSSHGTGNIDTQYF	TGTGCCAGCAGTTCCCACGGGACAGGGAACATCGATACGCAGTATTTT
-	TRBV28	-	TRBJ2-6	CASSPPPGPGEGANVLTF	TGTGCCAGCAGTCCTCCCCCGGGCCCAGGGGAAGGGGCCAACGTCCTGACTTTC
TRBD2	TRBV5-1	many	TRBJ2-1	CASRLAGVGEQFF	TGCGCCAGCAGGCTAGCGGGAGTTGGTGAGCAGTTCTTC